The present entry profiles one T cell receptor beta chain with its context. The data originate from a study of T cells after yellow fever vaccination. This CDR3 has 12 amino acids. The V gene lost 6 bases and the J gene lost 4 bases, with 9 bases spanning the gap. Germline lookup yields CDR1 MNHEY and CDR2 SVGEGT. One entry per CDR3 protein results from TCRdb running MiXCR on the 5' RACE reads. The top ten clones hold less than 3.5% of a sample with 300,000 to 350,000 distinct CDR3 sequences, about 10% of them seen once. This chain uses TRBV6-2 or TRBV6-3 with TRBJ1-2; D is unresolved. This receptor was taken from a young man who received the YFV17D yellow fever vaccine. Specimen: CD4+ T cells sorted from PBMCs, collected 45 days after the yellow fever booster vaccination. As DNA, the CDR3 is TGTGCCAGCAGACCAAATGGCTATGGCTACACCTTC. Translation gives CASRPNGYGYTF.